The clone carrying this T cell receptor beta chain turned up a few times. Its antigen is not known. Trimming at V came to 4 bases and at J to 0 bases, leaving 3 bases not matched to a gene. The CDR3 consists of 15 residues. CDR1 is SGHDT, CDR2 YYEEEE, per germline. Reverse transcription of all isolated RNA meant that expressed TCRB transcripts were sequenced. The data were produced by immunoSEQ multiplex PCR, yet TCRdb's version contains in-frame clones alone and is incomplete. The sample holds roughly 230,000 clones; around 9.6% are singletons and the top ten take about 0.037%. The data stem from a study of beta chain features in type 1 diabetes. Overall study findings and caveats: All four CD4+ subsets of Type 1 diabetes patients contained TCRB CDR3s that were moderately but significantly shorter.

The TCR originated in a woman between 18 and 30 years old in good health. Sequenced: naive CD4+ T cells from blood. The chain is built from TRBV5-6 and TRBJ2-3; 9 bases are shared with TRBD1. CDR3 region: CASSPGTGSTDTQYF. In nucleotides, the CDR3 is TGTGCCAGCAGCCCAGGGACAGGGAGCACAGATACGCAGTATTTT.